This T cell receptor (beta chain) derives from a study of blood T cell repertoires in COVID-19. Study summary: Whether acute or convalescent, the COVID-19 samples came from the United States, Italy and Spain. In each case, the material was cDNA or gDNA derived from T cells, B-cell-depleted T cells, or PBMCs.

The junction had 3 bases not matched to a gene; V was cut back by 4 bases and J by 4 bases. CDR3 length equals 14 residues. The V gene's germline CDR1 is SGDLS and CDR2 YYNGEE. As processed by the authors: Reference gene primer amplification gave nucleated cell count estimates. Profiling relied on immunoSEQ multiplex PCR, and the TCRdb table lists in-frame clones only, not all of them. From that table come the V and J calls and clone size; the DNA was used to work out D and trimming. The sample consists of about half a million clones, 80% to 90% of them appearing once. The sequence derives from a human donor in a cohort sampled during active COVID-19. The chain combines TRBV9 with TRBJ1-1; 11 bases are shared with TRBD1. The material sequenced was peripheral blood. CDR3: CASSPGQGGTEAFF. The CDR3 region has the DNA TGTGCCAGCAGCCCGGGACAGGGGGGCACTGAAGCTTTCTTT.